The rows below give T cell receptor beta chains drawn from one sample of a study of shared clonotypes between healthy human individuals. Only in-frame clones appear in the TCRdb table, and some are missing; sequencing was by immunoSEQ multiplex PCR. Among about 2.1 million clones listed, roughly 91% were seen once. Sequenced input: naive CD8+ T cells from PBMCs. These receptors were obtained from a man younger than 30 in good health. Some clones in this sample may be carry-over from other donors' samples. The CDR3 runs from the conserved cysteine through the conserved F or W. Each record gives: V gene, J gene, clone size, D gene, CDR3 protein, CDR3 DNA. A D gene is named only where the DNA matches it firmly. Size tells how often a clone was seen (once, few, many) or the class of an expanded clone, and some rows leave it out.

>TRBV5-6|TRBJ2-3|once|TRBD2
CASRPGLAGGPGTDTQYF
TGTGCCAGCAGGCCGGGACTAGCGGGAGGGCCGGGCACAGATACGCAGTATTTT
>TRBV4-1|TRBJ2-5|-|-
CASSQDEGLDETQYF
TGCGCCAGCAGCCAAGATGAAGGGTTGGATGAGACCCAGTACTTC
>TRBV6-1|TRBJ1-2|-|-
CAEGPQANYGYTF
TGTGCCGAGGGGCCGCAAGCTAACTATGGCTACACCTTC
>TRBV7-3|TRBJ1-1|few|-
CASSLVRQGNTEAFF
TGTGCCAGCAGCTTAGTTCGGCAGGGGAACACTGAAGCTTTCTTT
>TRBV19|TRBJ2-1|-|-
CASSDRIHYNEQFF
TGTGCCAGTAGCGACAGGATACACTACAATGAGCAGTTCTTC
>TRBV28|TRBJ1-3|-|-
CASSLEGTGNTIYF
TGTGCCAGCAGTTTAGAAGGTACTGGAAACACCATATATTTT
>TRBV5-4|TRBJ2-6|-|TRBD1
CASSFSDRAFSGANVLTF
TGTGCCAGCAGCTTTAGCGACAGGGCTTTCTCTGGGGCCAACGTCCTGACTTTC
>TRBV4-3|TRBJ2-3|-|-
CASSQDLWEEGADTQYF
TGCGCCAGCAGCCAAGATTTGTGGGAAGAGGGGGCAGATACGCAGTATTTT
>TRBV7-2|TRBJ2-1|-|TRBD1
CASSQMTRTGGYEQFF
TGTGCCAGCAGCCAGATGACTAGGACAGGGGGCTATGAGCAGTTCTTC
>TRBV5-4|TRBJ2-5|-|-
CASRLRDQETQYF
TGTGCCAGCAGACTCCGGGACCAAGAGACCCAGTACTTC
>TRBV7-8|TRBJ2-1|-|-
CASSLEGGGYIDEQFF
TGTGCCAGCAGCTTAGAAGGTGGCGGGTACATCGATGAGCAGTTCTTC
>TRBV6-5|TRBJ2-7|-|-
CASSLSGEEQYF
TGTGCCAGCAGTCTGTCGGGTGAGGAGCAGTACTTC
>TRBV11-2|TRBJ1-5|few|-
CASSLGSQPQHF
TGTGCCAGCAGCTTAGGGTCTCAGCCCCAGCATTTT
>TRBV19|TRBJ2-1|-|TRBD2
CASSILAAATPYNEQFF
TGTGCCAGTAGTATTCTAGCGGCCGCTACCCCCTACAATGAGCAGTTCTTC
>TRBV4-2|TRBJ2-3|once|-
CASSQLGRDTQYF
TGTGCCAGCAGCCAACTGGGGAGGGATACGCAGTATTTT
>TRBV7-3|TRBJ2-7|once|TRBD2
CASSLTSGRVDEQYF
TGTGCCAGCAGCTTAACTAGCGGGAGAGTGGACGAGCAGTACTTC
>TRBV6-5|TRBJ2-1|-|-
CASTGSGIGEQFF
TGTGCCAGCACGGGTAGCGGCATTGGTGAGCAGTTCTTC
>TRBV6-4|TRBJ2-2|-|-
CASRPSWRESGELFF
TGTGCCAGCAGACCAAGCTGGCGGGAATCCGGGGAGCTGTTTTTT
>TRBV30|TRBJ2-1|-|TRBD2
CAWSVEEDGGRPYSYNEQFF
TGTGCCTGGAGTGTAGAGGAGGACGGCGGGAGGCCATACTCCTACAATGAGCAGTTCTTC
>TRBV4-1|TRBJ1-1|-|-
CASTMGQTRGEAFF
TGCGCCAGCACCATGGGGCAAACCAGAGGTGAAGCTTTCTTT
>TRBV27|TRBJ2-1|-|-
CASSLLGSDREDYEQFF
TGTGCCAGCAGTTTATTAGGGTCTGACAGGGAGGACTATGAGCAGTTCTTC
>TRBV18|TRBJ2-7|once|-
CASGSYEQYF
TGTGCCAGCGGCTCCTACGAGCAGTACTTC
>TRBV27|TRBJ1-5|-|-
CASSLAGPGWPQHF
TGTGCCAGCAGTCTCGCAGGACCAGGGTGGCCCCAGCATTTT
>TRBV28|TRBJ2-6|-|-
CASSSYVGANVLTF
TGTGCCAGCAGTTCCTATGTTGGGGCCAACGTCCTGACTTTC
>TRBV19|TRBJ2-5|-|TRBD1
CASSPQDRGQETQYF
TGTGCCAGTAGTCCCCAGGACAGGGGCCAAGAGACCCAGTACTTC